Listed below are T cell receptor beta chains from one sample, sequenced in a study of cytomegalovirus exposure and HLA in healthy donors. Here immunoSEQ multiplex PCR was the method, and the copy in TCRdb shows in-frame clones only, minus some. The sample has roughly 220,000 clones; around nine tenths are singletons. Sequencing was carried out using PBMCs. These receptors all come from a woman aged 18-30 years in good health and CMV-seronegative. The conserved cysteine and the conserved F or W are not part of the CDR3 here. The D gene is left open where the match is weak. The size entry is marked missing in some rows and otherwise reads once, few, many or a size class.

V gene: TRBV7-9
J gene: TRBJ1-3
D gene: NA
clone size: NA
CDR3 protein: ASSLGRDNSGNTIY

V gene: TRBV29-1
J gene: TRBJ2-2
D gene: TRBD2
clone size: NA
CDR3 protein: SGTGTRSPGELF

V gene: TRBV5-5
J gene: TRBJ1-6
D gene: TRBD1
clone size: NA
CDR3 protein: ASSSRQGRDNSPLH

V gene: TRBV5-6
J gene: TRBJ1-6
D gene: NA
clone size: NA
CDR3 protein: ASSDGGQVYSPLH

V gene: TRBV7-2
J gene: TRBJ2-1
D gene: NA
clone size: NA
CDR3 protein: ASSLKFSAGYNEQF

V gene: TRBV11-2
J gene: TRBJ2-6
D gene: NA
clone size: NA
CDR3 protein: ASSLRGVGANVLT

V gene: TRBV6-5
J gene: TRBJ2-7
D gene: TRBD2
clone size: NA
CDR3 protein: ASSYGLVYEQY

V gene: TRBV6-1
J gene: TRBJ2-1
D gene: NA
clone size: NA
CDR3 protein: ASSVYHSAEGPADYNEQF

V gene: TRBV18
J gene: TRBJ2-7
D gene: NA
clone size: NA
CDR3 protein: ASSPPRLSYEQY

V gene: TRBV19
J gene: TRBJ2-2
D gene: TRBD1
clone size: NA
CDR3 protein: ASWYGTEYTGELF

V gene: TRBV6-1
J gene: TRBJ2-1
D gene: NA
clone size: NA
CDR3 protein: ASSEAPSSSGEQF

V gene: TRBV7-3
J gene: TRBJ2-7
D gene: TRBD2
clone size: NA
CDR3 protein: ASSRTSGYEQY

V gene: TRBV25-1
J gene: TRBJ1-2
D gene: NA
clone size: few
CDR3 protein: ASSASGLWGYT

V gene: TRBV6-1
J gene: TRBJ2-1
D gene: TRBD2
clone size: once
CDR3 protein: ASRAAGSTF

V gene: TRBV4-1
J gene: TRBJ2-7
D gene: NA
clone size: NA
CDR3 protein: ASSPGPLSEQY

V gene: TRBV6-5
J gene: TRBJ2-3
D gene: NA
clone size: NA
CDR3 protein: ASSLSRGVTDTQY

V gene: TRBV10-3
J gene: TRBJ2-7
D gene: TRBD1
clone size: once
CDR3 protein: AISEGQGALYEQY

V gene: TRBV5-1
J gene: TRBJ1-4
D gene: NA
clone size: NA
CDR3 protein: ASSPYVTGFEKLF

V gene: TRBV29-1
J gene: TRBJ2-1
D gene: TRBD2
clone size: NA
CDR3 protein: SAEPLSGTSALNEQF

V gene: TRBV25-1
J gene: TRBJ2-3
D gene: TRBD2
clone size: once
CDR3 protein: ASSLTSGIDTQY

V gene: TRBV7-9
J gene: TRBJ1-1
D gene: NA
clone size: NA
CDR3 protein: ASSLTGLRTEAF

V gene: TRBV19
J gene: TRBJ2-3
D gene: NA
clone size: once
CDR3 protein: ASSPKLLDTQY

V gene: TRBV25-1
J gene: TRBJ2-5
D gene: TRBD1
clone size: NA
CDR3 protein: ASSLGQGRETQY

V gene: TRBV5-1
J gene: TRBJ2-2
D gene: NA
clone size: NA
CDR3 protein: ASSLVAGRTGELF

V gene: TRBV5-4
J gene: TRBJ1-1
D gene: NA
clone size: NA
CDR3 protein: ASSSSGTAEAF

V gene: TRBV30
J gene: TRBJ2-3
D gene: TRBD2
clone size: NA
CDR3 protein: AWSSFRLAGGVKASDTQY

V gene: TRBV27
J gene: TRBJ2-5
D gene: NA
clone size: NA
CDR3 protein: ASSPLGDTETQY

V gene: TRBV19
J gene: TRBJ2-1
D gene: TRBD2
clone size: NA
CDR3 protein: AELANGEGSNEQF

V gene: TRBV11-2
J gene: TRBJ2-5
D gene: NA
clone size: NA
CDR3 protein: ASSLAGGETQY

V gene: TRBV7-9
J gene: TRBJ1-1
D gene: NA
clone size: NA
CDR3 protein: ASSPTEPLPANTEAF

V gene: TRBV5-4
J gene: TRBJ2-3
D gene: NA
clone size: once
CDR3 protein: ASSFSVPTDTQY